This record concerns one T cell receptor (beta chain) sequence. Its binding antigen is unknown. The sample holds no much larger clone one base away, and base qualities are not on file. Other DNA sequences within the sample encode an identical CDR3. V is shortened by 6 bases, J by 0 bases, and the region joining them spans 10 bases. CDR1 is given as MNHEY and CDR2 as SVGAGI, both from the germline V gene. Including cysteine and phenylalanine, the CDR3 has 14 amino acids. The sequence is cut down to CDR3 DNA, 42 bases in frame from base 1. The sample comes from a study of blood T cell repertoires in COVID-19 (dated by TCRdb to 2020 to 2021). Regarding the research as a whole: Recovered participants in ImmuneRACE Cohort 3 were defined by two consecutive negative NP/OP PCR tests, clearance by a healthcare professional, or resolution of symptoms. A de-identified subject ID, COVID-19 status, age in years and sex were almost always included in the sample metadata. Samples were obtained from the ongoing ImmuneRACE study (first 160 participants) and from over a thousand subjects provided by 6 global collaborators. The dataset comprised deeply sampled blood TCRbeta repertoires from subjects exposed to, actively infected with, or recovered from COVID-19. The prospective study material was composed of cDNA or gDNA derived from T cells, B-cell-depleted T cells, or PBMCs. A freely available public database, intended as a resource for researchers studying the immune response to SARS-CoV-2, is where the repertoires were released. The collaborator samples originated in the United States, Italy and Spain and spanned the acute and convalescent phases of COVID-19. HLA class I and class II types, where available, came from metadata supplied by the sample provider rather than from assay-based typing.

In the prospective study, participants were roughly 18 to 95 years old, resided in about two dozen geographic areas of the United States, and were enrolled through a virtual design. In the prospective study, cohorts were assigned on the basis of participant-reported clinical history obtained from a screening survey and a study questionnaire. Mobile phlebotomists in the prospective study collected whole blood, serum and a nasopharyngeal or oropharyngeal swab from every participant. Prospective study participants could optionally give additional blood draws and questionnaires over a roughly 2-month period. Prospective study blood samples were shipped either frozen or at room temperature before DNA extraction. The immunoSEQ Assay, a bias-controlled multiplex PCR, was used to amplify TCRbeta CDR3 regions from genomic DNA. The study's processing was this. The number of nucleated cells in each sample was estimated from the amplification of reference gene primers within the assay. To quantify the absolute abundance of each unique TCRbeta CDR3 rearrangement, sequence reads were collapsed and filtered. For each sample, productive Simpson clonality was calculated as the square root of Simpson's diversity index across productive rearrangements. TCRdb took over this immuneACCESS table, retaining in-frame rearrangements with V and J assigned. Such tables are incomplete; in checked studies, under half of the missing clones stem from an unresolved V gene, and the remainder is unexplained. V and J calls and clone size are those listed in that table; D and trimming were worked out from the DNA. This sample holds roughly 210,000 clones; roughly 84% were observed only once. 7% to 7.5% of the sample belongs to the ten largest clones.

Here is what the overall study found, with its caveats: The quantity of clinical and demographic metadata differed by source and by participant and was supplied without curation.

The chain uses TRBV6-5 and TRBJ2-3; TRBD1 is a weak D gene call, 6 bases matching. This receptor was obtained from a man aged 25-45 years in a cohort exposed to, infected with or recovered from COVID-19 (not recorded which). Source material: PBMCs or T cells enriched from blood (not recorded which). Here the CDR3 is given as CASRDRTSTDTQYF. At the DNA level, the sequence is TGTGCCAGCAGGGACAGAACTAGCACAGATACGCAGTATTTT.